These 14 T cell receptor beta chains share one sample of origin, sequenced in a study of cytomegalovirus exposure and HLA in healthy donors. Primers: 60 Vbeta forward and 13 Jbeta reverse. Clones were read by immunoSEQ multiplex PCR, and TCRdb kept only the in-frame ones, dropping some. This table has about 140,000 clones, 76% appearing once. The sequenced sample consisted of PBMCs. Receptors were obtained from a female donor in good health and CMV-seropositive.

The genes are TRBV9 and TRBJ1-2; TRBD1 matches at 7 bases. Per germline, CDR1 SGDLS and CDR2 YYNGEE. The CDR3 length is 13 residues. The trim removed 3 bases at V and 8 bases at J, leaving 7 bases unmatched. Here the CDR3 DNA reads TGTGCCAGCAGCGAGGGGGCAGGGGACGGCTACACCTTC. Translating gives CASSEGAGDGYTF.

V usage is TRBV11-3 and J usage is TRBJ1-3, with 7 bases aligning to TRBD1. Losses at the gene ends were 5 bases for V and 0 bases for J; bases not matched to a gene: 10. The CDR3 runs 17 residues. Germline CDR1 SGHNT, CDR2 YENEEA. The CDR3 nucleotides are TGTGCCAGCAGCCCACGACAGGGTCAGGGCTCTGGAAACACCATATATTTT. The encoded protein is CASSPRQGQGSGNTIYF.

The V and J genes are TRBV5-4 and TRBJ1-2, with D possibly matching TRBD1 (6 bases). Trimming pared 0 bases from V and 2 bases from J, leaving 11 bases between. The CDR3 spans 15 residues. Germline loops: CDR1 SGHNT, CDR2 YYREEE (reference sequence). CDR3 residues: CASSLELGTNYGYTF. In DNA, the CDR3 is TGTGCCAGCAGCTTGGAACTGGGGACAAACTATGGCTACACCTTC.

The CDR3 sequence is CASREDRVYEQYF. The CDR3 nucleotides read TGTGCCAGCAGAGAAGACAGGGTTTACGAGCAGTACTTC. The chain is built from TRBV28 and TRBJ2-7; 7 bases map to TRBD1. This CDR3 region has 13 residues. Germline V gene lookup returns CDR1 MDHEN and CDR2 SYDVKM. V lost 6 bases, J lost 4 bases, and 6 bases stayed unmatched.

This clone was picked up one time. The gene calls are TRBV29-1 and TRBJ2-7; D might be TRBD1 (6 bases). Germline V gives CDR1 SQVTM, CDR2 ANQGSEA. The length of the CDR3 is 13 residues. The ends were cut back, 4 bases at V and 2 bases at J, with 12 bases in the middle. CDR3 nucleotide sequence: TGCAGCGTTGTGGCAGGGGAAGCCTACGAGCAGTACTTC. Translated, it gives CSVVAGEAYEQYF.

The chain has TRBV5-1 and TRBJ2-2, with 9 bases identical to TRBD2. In germline, CDR1 is SGHRS, CDR2 YFSETQ. The CDR3 is made up of 15 amino acids. Trimming cost V 0 bases and J 6 bases; bases outside gene matches: 3. CDR3 nucleotide sequence: TGCGCCAGCAGCTTGGTCCTAGCGGGGTCCGGGGAGCTGTTTTTT. It specifies CASSLVLAGSGELFF.

About this clone itself: This specimen includes other DNA sequences encoding the same CDR3. The V gene is TRBV5-1, the J gene TRBJ1-1; no definite D call. This CDR3 has 13 amino acids. V lost 3 bases and J 2 bases, leaving 8 bases between the germline ends. CDR1 and CDR2 from the germline V gene are SGHRS and YFSETQ. CDR3 loop: CASSSFPNTEAFF. The CDR3 DNA reads TGCGCCAGCAGCTCGTTTCCCAACACTGAAGCTTTCTTT.

V usage is TRBV7-2 and J usage is TRBJ1-4, with 7 bases aligning to TRBD1. This CDR3 spans 15 amino acids. Germline assignment: CDR1 SGHTA and CDR2 FQGNSA. With 4 bases clipped from V and 5 bases from J, the junction kept 7 bases outside the gene matches. CDR3 region: CASSSYRGGNEKLFF. In DNA, the CDR3 is TGTGCCAGCAGCTCCTACAGGGGCGGGAATGAAAAACTGTTTTTT.

The chain joins TRBV7-9 to TRBJ2-2; possible D gene TRBD2, 5 bases. Germline lookup yields CDR1 SEHNR and CDR2 FQNEAQ (reference sequence). The ends were cut back, 5 bases at V and 6 bases at J, with 7 bases in the middle. This CDR3 comprises 12 residues. CDR3 residues: CASSRGSGELFF. The CDR3 coding sequence is TGTGCCAGCAGCAGAGGGTCCGGGGAGCTGTTTTTT.

The rearrangement links TRBV4-2 to TRBJ1-1; a weak D match, TRBD1 (6 bases). V was pared by 4 bases and J by 7 bases, with 19 bases between. Germline V gene data show CDR1 as LGHNA and CDR2 as YNFKEQ. There are 15 residues in the CDR3. The CDR3 nucleotides are TGTGCCAGCAGCCCTTCAGGACAGATACATTATGAAGCTTTCTTT. Translating it yields CASSPSGQIHYEAFF.

The chain is built from TRBV6-5 and TRBJ1-2; D possibly corresponds to TRBD1 (6 bases). Germline V gene lookup returns CDR1 MNHEY and CDR2 SVGAGI. The V end was cut by 2 bases, the J end by 3 bases, with 16 bases between. The CDR3 loop spans 16 amino acids. CDR3 residues: CASSYQGSLLHYGYTF. CDR3 DNA sequence: TGTGCCAGCAGTTACCAGGGGAGCCTTCTCCACTATGGCTACACCTTC.

The rearrangement links TRBV21-1 to TRBJ2-7; TRBD1 is the table's D call, not checked against the DNA. TRBV21-1 is a known pseudogene. The CDR3 sequence is 23 residues long. The chain's CDR3 is CASSKSGTGGPLKLDPIAYEQYF. Written as DNA, the CDR3 is TGTGCCAGCAGCAAATCCGGGACAGGGGGACCGTTGAAGCTAGACCCTATAGCGTACGAGCAGTACTTC.

The chain combines TRBV9 with TRBJ2-2, with 10 bases identical to TRBD1. Germline V lookup: CDR1 SGDLS, CDR2 YYNGEE. CDR3 length: 15 amino acids. V lost 6 bases, J lost 6 bases, and 8 bases stayed unmatched. The CDR3 bases are TGTGCCAGCACCCCGGACAGGGGGTTCGCCGGGGAGCTGTTTTTT. It translates to CASTPDRGFAGELFF. Using reference TRBV9 and TRBJ2-2 for the parts outside the CDR3, the full variable domain is DSGVTQTPKHLITATGQRVTLRCSPRSGDLSVYWYQQSLDQGLQFLIQYYNGEERAKGNILERFSAQQFPDLHSELNLSSLELGDSALYFCASTPDRGFAGELFFGEGSRLTVL.

J is TRBJ2-7 and V is TRBV10-2; D may be TRBD2 (6 bases). The germline V gene encodes CDR1 WSHSY and CDR2 SAAADI. The V and J ends lost 3 bases and 7 bases respectively, with 22 bases between them. This CDR3 comprises 16 residues. CDR3 loop: CASSEIPGTVSGEQYF. The CDR3 DNA follows: TGCGCCAGCAGTGAAATCCCGGGGACCGTAAGCGGGGAGCAGTACTTC.